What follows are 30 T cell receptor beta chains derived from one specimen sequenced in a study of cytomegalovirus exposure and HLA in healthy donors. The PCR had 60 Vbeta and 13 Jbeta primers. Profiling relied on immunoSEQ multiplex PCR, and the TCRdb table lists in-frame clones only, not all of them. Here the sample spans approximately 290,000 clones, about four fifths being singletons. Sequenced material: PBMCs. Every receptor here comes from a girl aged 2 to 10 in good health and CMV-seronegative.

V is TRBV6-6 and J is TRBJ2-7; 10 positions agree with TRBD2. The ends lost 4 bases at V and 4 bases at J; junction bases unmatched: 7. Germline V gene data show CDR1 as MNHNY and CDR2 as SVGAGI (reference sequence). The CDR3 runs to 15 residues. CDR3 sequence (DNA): TGTGCCAGCAGTTTTGGACTAGCGGTGAATTACGAGCAGTACTTC. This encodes CASSFGLAVNYEQYF.

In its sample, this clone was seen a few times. CDR3 coding DNA: TGTGCCAGCAGCTTATTTTCTTTTTCCTACAATGAGCAGTTCTTC. Protein sequence: CASSLFSFSYNEQFF. V and J are TRBV7-9 and TRBJ2-1; D ambiguous. This CDR3 has 15 residues. Germline CDR1 reads SEHNR; CDR2 reads FQNEAQ (reference sequence). Trimming cost V 2 bases and J 1 base, with 9 bases left between them.

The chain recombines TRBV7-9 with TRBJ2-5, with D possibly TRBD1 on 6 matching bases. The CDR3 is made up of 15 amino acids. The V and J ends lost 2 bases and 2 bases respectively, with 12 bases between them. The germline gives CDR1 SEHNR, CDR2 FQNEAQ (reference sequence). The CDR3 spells CASSLSQGFQETQYF. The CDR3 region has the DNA TGTGCCAGCAGCTTAAGTCAGGGGTTTCAAGAGACCCAGTACTTC.

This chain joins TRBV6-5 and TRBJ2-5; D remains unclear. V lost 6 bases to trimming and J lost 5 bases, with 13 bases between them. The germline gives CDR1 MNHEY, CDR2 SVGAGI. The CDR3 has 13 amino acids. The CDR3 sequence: CASSLGLRETQYF. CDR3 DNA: TGTGCCAGCAGCCTCGGTTTGCGGGAGACCCAGTACTTC.

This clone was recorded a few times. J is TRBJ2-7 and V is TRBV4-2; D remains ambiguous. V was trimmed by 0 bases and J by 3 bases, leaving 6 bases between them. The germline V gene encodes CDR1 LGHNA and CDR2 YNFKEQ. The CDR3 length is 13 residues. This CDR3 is CASSQEWSYEQYF. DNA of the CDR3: TGTGCCAGCAGCCAAGAATGGAGCTACGAGCAGTACTTC.

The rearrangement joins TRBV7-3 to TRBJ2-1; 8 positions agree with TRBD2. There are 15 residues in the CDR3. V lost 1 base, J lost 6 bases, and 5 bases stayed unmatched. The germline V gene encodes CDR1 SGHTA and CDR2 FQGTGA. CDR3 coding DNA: TGTGCCAGCAGCTTAAGACCACGGGGGGGCAATGAGCAGTTCTTC. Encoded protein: CASSLRPRGGNEQFF.

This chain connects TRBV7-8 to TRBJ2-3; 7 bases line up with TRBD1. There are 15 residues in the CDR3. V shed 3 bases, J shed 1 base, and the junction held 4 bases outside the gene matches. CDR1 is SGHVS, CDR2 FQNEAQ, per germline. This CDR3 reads CASSLLGTGTDTQYF. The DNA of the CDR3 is TGTGCCAGCAGCTTGCTAGGGACAGGCACAGATACGCAGTATTTT.

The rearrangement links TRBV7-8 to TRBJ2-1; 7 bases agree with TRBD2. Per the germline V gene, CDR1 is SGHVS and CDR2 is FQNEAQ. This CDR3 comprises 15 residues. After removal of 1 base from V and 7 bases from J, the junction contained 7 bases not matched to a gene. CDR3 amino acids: CASSLGTRTDNEQFF. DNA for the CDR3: TGTGCCAGCAGCTTAGGGACTAGGACTGATAATGAGCAGTTCTTC.

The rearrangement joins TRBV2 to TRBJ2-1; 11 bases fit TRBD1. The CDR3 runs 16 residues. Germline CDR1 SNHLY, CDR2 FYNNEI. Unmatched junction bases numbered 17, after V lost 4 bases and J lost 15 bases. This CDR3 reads CASSGIRTGGAWLRFF. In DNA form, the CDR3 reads TGTGCCAGCAGTGGGATTAGGACAGGGGGCGCGTGGTTGCGGTTCTTC. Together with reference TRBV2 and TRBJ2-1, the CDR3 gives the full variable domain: EPEVTQTPSHQVTQMGQEVILRCVPISNHLYFYWYRQILGQKVEFLVSFYNNEISEKSEIFDDQFSVERPDGSNFTLKIRSTKLEDSAMYFCASSGIRTGGAWLRFFGPGTRLTVL.

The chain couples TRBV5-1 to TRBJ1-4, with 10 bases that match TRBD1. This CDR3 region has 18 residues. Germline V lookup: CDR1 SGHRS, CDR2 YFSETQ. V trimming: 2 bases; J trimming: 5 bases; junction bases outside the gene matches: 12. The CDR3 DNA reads TGCGCCAGCAGCTTTGGGGCGCCGGGACAGGGGACAAATGAAAAACTGTTTTTT. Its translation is CASSFGAPGQGTNEKLFF.

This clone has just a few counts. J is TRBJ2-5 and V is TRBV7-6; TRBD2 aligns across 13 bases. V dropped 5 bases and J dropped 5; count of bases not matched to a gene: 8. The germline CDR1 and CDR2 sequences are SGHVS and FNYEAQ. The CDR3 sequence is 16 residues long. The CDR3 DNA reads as TGTGCCAGCAGCCCGCGGACTAGCGGGAGTGGGGAGACCCAGTACTTC. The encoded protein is CASSPRTSGSGETQYF.

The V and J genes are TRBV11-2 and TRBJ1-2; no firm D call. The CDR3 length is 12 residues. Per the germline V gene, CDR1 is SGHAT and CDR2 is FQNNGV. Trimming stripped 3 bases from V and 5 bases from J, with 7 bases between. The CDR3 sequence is CASSFLLYGYTF. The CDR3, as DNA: TGTGCCAGCAGCTTCCTATTATATGGCTACACCTTC.

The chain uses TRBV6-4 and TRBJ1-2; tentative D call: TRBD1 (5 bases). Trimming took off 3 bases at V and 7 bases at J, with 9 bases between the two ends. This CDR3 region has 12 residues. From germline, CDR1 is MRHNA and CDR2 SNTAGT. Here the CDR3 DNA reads TGTGCCAGCAGTGAGGGGGGGGGTGGCTACACCTTC. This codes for CASSEGGGGYTF.

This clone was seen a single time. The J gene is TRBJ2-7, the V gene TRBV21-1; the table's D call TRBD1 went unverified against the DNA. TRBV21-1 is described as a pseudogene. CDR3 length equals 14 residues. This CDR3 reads CASTARDKNYEQYF. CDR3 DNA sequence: TGTGCCAGCACCGCCCGGGACAAAAACTACGAGCAGTACTTC.

The DNA of the CDR3 is TGTGCCAGCAGTGACTCGATCTCTTTGTTTGGACAATGTTCGGGTCGGAACACCGGGGAGCTGTTTTTT. It specifies CASSDSISLFGQCSGRNTGELFF. The chain uses TRBV6-4 and TRBJ2-2, with D perhaps matching TRBD1 (5 bases). Germline V gives CDR1 MRHNA, CDR2 SNTAGT. This CDR3 contains 23 residues. Trimming stripped 0 bases from V and 1 base from J, with 30 bases between.

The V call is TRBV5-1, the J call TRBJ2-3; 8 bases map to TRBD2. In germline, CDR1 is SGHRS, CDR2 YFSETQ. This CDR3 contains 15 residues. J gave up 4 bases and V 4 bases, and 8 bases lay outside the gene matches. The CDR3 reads CASSRGGPVADTQYF. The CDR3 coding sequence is TGCGCCAGCAGCCGGGGGGGACCAGTCGCAGATACGCAGTATTTT.

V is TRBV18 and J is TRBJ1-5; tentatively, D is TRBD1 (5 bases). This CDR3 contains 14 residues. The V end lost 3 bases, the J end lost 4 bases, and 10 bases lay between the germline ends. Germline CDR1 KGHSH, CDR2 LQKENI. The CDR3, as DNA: TGTGCCAGCTCACCGGGGCAGAGTAATCAGCCCCAGCATTTT. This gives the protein CASSPGQSNQPQHF.

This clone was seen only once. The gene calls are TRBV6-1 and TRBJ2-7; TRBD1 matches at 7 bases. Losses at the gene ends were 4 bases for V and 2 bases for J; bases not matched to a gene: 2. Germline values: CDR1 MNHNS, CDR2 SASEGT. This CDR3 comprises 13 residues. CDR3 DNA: TGTGCCAGCAGTGGGGACAGCACCTACGAGCAGTACTTC. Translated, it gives CASSGDSTYEQYF.

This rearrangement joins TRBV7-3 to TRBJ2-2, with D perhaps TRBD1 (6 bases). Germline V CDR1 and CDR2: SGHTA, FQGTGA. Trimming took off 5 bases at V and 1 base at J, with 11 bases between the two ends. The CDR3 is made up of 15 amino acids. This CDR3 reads CASSQPTGNTGELFF. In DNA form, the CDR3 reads TGTGCCAGCAGCCAGCCGACAGGGAACACCGGGGAGCTGTTTTTT.

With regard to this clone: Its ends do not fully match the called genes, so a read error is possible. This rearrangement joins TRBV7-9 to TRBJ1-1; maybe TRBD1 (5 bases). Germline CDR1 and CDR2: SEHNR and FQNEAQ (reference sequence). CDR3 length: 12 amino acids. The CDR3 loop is CTSALGGTEAFF. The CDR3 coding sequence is TGTACCAGCGCCCTGGGGGGAACTGAAGCTTTCTTT.

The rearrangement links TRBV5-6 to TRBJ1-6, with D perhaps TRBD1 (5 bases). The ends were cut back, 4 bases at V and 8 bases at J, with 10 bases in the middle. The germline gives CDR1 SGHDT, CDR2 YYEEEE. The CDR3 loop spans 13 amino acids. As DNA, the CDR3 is TGTGCCAGCAGCCTCCAGACAGATTCACCCCTCCACTTT. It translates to CASSLQTDSPLHF.

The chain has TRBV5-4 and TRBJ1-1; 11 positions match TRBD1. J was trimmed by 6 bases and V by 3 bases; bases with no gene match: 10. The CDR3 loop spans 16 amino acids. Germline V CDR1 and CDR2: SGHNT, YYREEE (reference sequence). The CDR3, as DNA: TGTGCCAGCAGCTCAGGCTACCGGGACAGGGGGGCTGAAGCTTTCTTT. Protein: CASSSGYRDRGAEAFF.

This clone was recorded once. CDR3 nucleotide sequence: TGTGCCAGCAGACCAGGACAGAAGTACGAGCAGTACTTC. Its protein product is CASRPGQKYEQYF. J is TRBJ2-7 and V is TRBV28; a possible D gene is TRBD1 (6 bases). The V end was cut by 6 bases, the J end by 4 bases, with 13 bases between. Germline CDR1 reads MDHEN; CDR2 reads SYDVKM. The CDR3 loop spans 13 amino acids.

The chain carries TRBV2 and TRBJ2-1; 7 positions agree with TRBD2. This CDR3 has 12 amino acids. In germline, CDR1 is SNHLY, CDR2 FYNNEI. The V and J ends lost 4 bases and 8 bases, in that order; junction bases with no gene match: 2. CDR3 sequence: CASSAGGYEQFF. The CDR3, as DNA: TGTGCCAGCAGTGCGGGGGGTTATGAGCAGTTCTTC.

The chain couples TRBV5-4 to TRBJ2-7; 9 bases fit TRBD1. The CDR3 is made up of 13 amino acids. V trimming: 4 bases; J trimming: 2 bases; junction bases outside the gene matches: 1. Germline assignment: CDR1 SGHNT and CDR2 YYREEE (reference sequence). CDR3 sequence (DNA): TGTGCCAGCAGCCGACAGGGGGCCTACGAGCAGTACTTC. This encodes CASSRQGAYEQYF.

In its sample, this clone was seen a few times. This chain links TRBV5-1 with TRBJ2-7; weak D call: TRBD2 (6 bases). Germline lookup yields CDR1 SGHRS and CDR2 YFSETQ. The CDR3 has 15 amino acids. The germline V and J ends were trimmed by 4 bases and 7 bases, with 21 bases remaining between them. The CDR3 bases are TGCGCCAGCAGCCTGGAGTCTGCGGGAACTGATGAGCAGTACTTC. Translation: CASSLESAGTDEQYF. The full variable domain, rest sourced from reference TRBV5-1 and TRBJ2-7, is KAGVTQTPRYLIKTRGQQVTLSCSPISGHRSVSWYQQTPGQGLQFLFEYFSETQRNKGNFPGRFSGRQFSNSRSEMNVSTLELGDSALYLCASSLESAGTDEQYFGPGTRLTVT.

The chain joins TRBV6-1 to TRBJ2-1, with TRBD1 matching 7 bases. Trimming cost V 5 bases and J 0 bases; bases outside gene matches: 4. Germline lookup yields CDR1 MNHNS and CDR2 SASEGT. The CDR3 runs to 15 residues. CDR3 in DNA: TGTGCCAGCAGTAGCCGGGACAGCTCCTACAATGAGCAGTTCTTC. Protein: CASSSRDSSYNEQFF.

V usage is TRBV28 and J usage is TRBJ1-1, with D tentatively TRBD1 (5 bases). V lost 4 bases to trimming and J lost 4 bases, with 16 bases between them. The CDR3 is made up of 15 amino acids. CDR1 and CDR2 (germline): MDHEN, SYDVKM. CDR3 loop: CASSSLGDGSTEAFF. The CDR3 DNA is TGTGCCAGCAGTTCCCTCGGGGACGGGAGCACTGAAGCTTTCTTT.

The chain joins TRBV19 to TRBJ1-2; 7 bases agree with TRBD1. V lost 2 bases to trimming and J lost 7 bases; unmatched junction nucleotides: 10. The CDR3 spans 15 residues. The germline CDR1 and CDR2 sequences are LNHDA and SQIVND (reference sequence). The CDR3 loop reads CASSIKRGRGGGYTF. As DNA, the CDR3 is TGTGCCAGTAGTATAAAGAGGGGGCGGGGAGGTGGCTACACCTTC.

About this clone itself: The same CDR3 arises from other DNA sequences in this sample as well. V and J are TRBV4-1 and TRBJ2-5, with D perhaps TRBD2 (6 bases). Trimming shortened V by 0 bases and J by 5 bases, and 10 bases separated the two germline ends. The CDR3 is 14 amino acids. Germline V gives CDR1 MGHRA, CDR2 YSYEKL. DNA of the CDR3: TGCGCCAGCAGCCAAGAATTAGCGGAGGAGACCCAGTACTTC. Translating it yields CASSQELAEETQYF.